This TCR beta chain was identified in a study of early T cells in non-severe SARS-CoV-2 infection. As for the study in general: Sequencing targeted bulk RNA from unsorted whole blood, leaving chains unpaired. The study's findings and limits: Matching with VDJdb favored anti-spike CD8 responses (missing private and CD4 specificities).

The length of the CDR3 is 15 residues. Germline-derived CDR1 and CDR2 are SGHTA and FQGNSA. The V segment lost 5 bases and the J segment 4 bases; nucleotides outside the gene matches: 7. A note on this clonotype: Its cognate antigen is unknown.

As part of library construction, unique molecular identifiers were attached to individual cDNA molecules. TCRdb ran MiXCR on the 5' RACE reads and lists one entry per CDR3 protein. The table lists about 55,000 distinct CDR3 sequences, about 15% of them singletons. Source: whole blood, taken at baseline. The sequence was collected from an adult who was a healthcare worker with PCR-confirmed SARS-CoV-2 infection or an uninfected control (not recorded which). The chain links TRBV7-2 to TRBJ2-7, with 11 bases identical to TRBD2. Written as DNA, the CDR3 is TGTGCCAGCAGCCTTAGCGGGGGGGCCGAATACGAGCAGTACTTC. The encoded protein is CASSLSGGAEYEQYF.